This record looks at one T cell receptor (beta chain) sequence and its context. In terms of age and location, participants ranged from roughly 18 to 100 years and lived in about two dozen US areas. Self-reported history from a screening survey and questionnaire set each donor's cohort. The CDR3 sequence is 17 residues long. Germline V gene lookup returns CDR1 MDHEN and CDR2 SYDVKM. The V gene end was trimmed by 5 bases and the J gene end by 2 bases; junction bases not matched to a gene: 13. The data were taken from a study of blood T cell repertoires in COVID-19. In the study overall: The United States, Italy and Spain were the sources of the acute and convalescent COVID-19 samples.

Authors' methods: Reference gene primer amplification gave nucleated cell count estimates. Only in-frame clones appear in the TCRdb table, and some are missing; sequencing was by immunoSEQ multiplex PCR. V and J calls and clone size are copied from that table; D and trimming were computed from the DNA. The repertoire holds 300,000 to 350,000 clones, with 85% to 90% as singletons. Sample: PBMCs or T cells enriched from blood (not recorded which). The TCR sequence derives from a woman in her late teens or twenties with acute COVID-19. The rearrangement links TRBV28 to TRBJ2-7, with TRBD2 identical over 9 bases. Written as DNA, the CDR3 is TGTGCCAGCAGTCCCCTCCCAGAGCTAGCGGGACCCTACGAGCAGTACTTC. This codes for CASSPLPELAGPYEQYF.